The source of this T cell receptor beta chain is a study of blood T cell repertoires in COVID-19. The repertoire was sequenced with immunoSEQ multiplex PCR; TCRdb's copy has only in-frame clones and lacks some. The table lists about 160,000 clones, around 89% of them singletons. The CDR3 loop spans 14 amino acids. Germline V CDR1 and CDR2: SGHVS, FNYEAQ. The ends lost 2 bases at V and 12 bases at J; junction bases unmatched: 7. The gene calls are TRBV7-6 and TRBJ1-6, with TRBD1 matching over 7 bases. Sequenced: PBMCs or T cells enriched from blood (not recorded which). The TCR originated in a woman between 45 and 60 years old who had recovered from COVID-19. The DNA for the CDR3 is TGTGCCAGCAGCTTATACCAGGGGGAGAAACCCCTCCACTTT. Its translation is CASSLYQGEKPLHF.